This record concerns one T cell receptor (beta chain) sequence. The antigen remains undetermined. Primers: 60 Vbeta forward and 13 Jbeta reverse. Clones were read by immunoSEQ multiplex PCR, and TCRdb kept only the in-frame ones, dropping some. The table includes over 200,000 clones, 70% to 85% detected once. Healthy bone marrow donors made up the donors. Trimming left V 5 bases short and J 6 bases short, with 16 bases between. The CDR3 is 15 residues long. Looked up from germline, CDR1 is SEHNR and CDR2 is FQNEAQ (reference sequence). The data were obtained in a study of cytomegalovirus exposure and HLA in healthy donors. Study-wide findings and caveats: The study put some 160 TCR beta chains on its list as cytomegalovirus-associated.

The sequencing input was PBMCs. This clonotype was obtained from a woman in her forties in good health and CMV-seronegative. The rearrangement joins TRBV7-9 to TRBJ1-4, with D possibly matching TRBD1 (6 bases). This CDR3 reads CASSDRQRGHEKLFF. CDR3 coding DNA: TGTGCCAGCAGCGATAGACAGCGGGGGCATGAAAAACTGTTTTTT.